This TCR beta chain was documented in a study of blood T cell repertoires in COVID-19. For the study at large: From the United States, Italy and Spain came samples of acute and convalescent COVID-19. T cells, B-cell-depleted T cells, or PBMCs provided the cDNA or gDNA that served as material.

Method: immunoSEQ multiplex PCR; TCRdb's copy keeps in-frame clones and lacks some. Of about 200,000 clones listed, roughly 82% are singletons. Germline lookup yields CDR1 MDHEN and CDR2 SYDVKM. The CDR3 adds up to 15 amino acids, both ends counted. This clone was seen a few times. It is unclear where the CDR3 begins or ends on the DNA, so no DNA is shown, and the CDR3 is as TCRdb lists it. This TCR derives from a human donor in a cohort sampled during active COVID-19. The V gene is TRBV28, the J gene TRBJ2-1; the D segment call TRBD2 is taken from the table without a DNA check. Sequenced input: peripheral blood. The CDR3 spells CASSTSSGSHNEQFF.